These 8 T cell receptor beta chains share one sample of origin, sequenced in a study of blood T cell repertoires in COVID-19. The method was immunoSEQ multiplex PCR; TCRdb's version includes in-frame clones alone and lacks a portion of them. The sample has roughly 300,000 clones; approximately 84% are singletons. Specimen: peripheral blood. These receptor sequences come from a human donor with COVID-19, enrolled during active disease. The donor label of this sample is uncertain.

This clone was seen more than once but under ten times. Here the CDR3 reads CASSQDMTQYF. In nucleotides, the CDR3 is TGCGCCAGCAGCCAAGATATGACGCAGTATTTT. The chain is built from TRBV4-3 and TRBJ2-3, with no clear D. Germline assignment: CDR1 LGHNA and CDR2 YSLEER. V shed 0 bases and J shed 9 bases, with 4 bases lying between them. The CDR3 is 11 residues long.

The chain recombines TRBV29-1 with TRBJ2-1; 10 nucleotides match TRBD2. Germline-derived CDR1 and CDR2 are SQVTM and ANQGSEA. The CDR3 is 16 residues long. V lost 4 bases and J lost 3; bases outside the gene matches: 9. The CDR3 nucleotides read TGCAGCGTTGGTCTCCGGCTAGCGGGGGACTACAATGAGCAGTTCTTC. It yields the protein CSVGLRLAGDYNEQFF.

The chain uses TRBV5-1 and TRBJ2-5; 12 bases fit TRBD2. This CDR3 region has 14 residues. Trimming at V came to 5 bases and at J to 1 base, leaving 0 bases not matched to a gene. Per the germline V gene, CDR1 is SGHRS and CDR2 is YFSETQ. The CDR3, as DNA: TGCGCCAGCAGGACTAGCGGGAGCCAAGAGACCCAGTACTTC. Its translation: CASRTSGSQETQYF.

This clone was observed once. The chain has TRBV7-9 and TRBJ1-5; D is ambiguous. Per the germline V gene, CDR1 is SEHNR and CDR2 is FQNEAQ (reference sequence). This CDR3 is 14 amino acids long. V was trimmed by 0 bases and J by 7 bases, leaving 10 bases between them. The CDR3, as DNA: TGTGCCAGCAGCTTAGCTCCGAGAGGACAGCCCCAGCATTTT. Amino acids: CASSLAPRGQPQHF.

The V and J genes are TRBV28 and TRBJ1-2; D may be TRBD1 (5 bases). Germline V gene sequence: CDR1 MDHEN, CDR2 SYDVKM. With 5 bases removed from V and 0 bases from J, the gap between germline ends came to 16 bases. This CDR3 is built from 16 residues. CDR3 sequence reads: CASSSPFGATNYGYTF. The DNA of the CDR3 is TGTGCCAGCAGTAGCCCGTTTGGGGCGACTAACTATGGCTACACCTTC.

V is TRBV23-1 and J is TRBJ2-7, with D perhaps TRBD2 (5 bases). TRBV23-1 is designated an ORF whose function remains uncertain. This CDR3 spans 15 amino acids. The V and J ends lost 7 bases and 1 base respectively, with 17 bases between them. The CDR3 nucleotides are TGCGCCAGCACCCGGGGTAAGGTTTTTTCCTACGAGCAGTACTTC. Encoded protein: CASTRGKVFSYEQYF.

This sequence joins TRBV5-1 and TRBJ1-1; 7 nucleotides line up with TRBD1. V lost 2 bases, J lost 2 bases, and 15 bases stayed unmatched. This CDR3 is 18 amino acids long. Per the germline V gene, CDR1 is SGHRS and CDR2 is YFSETQ. Here the CDR3 reads CASSLYSDRTKLNTEAFF. The CDR3 DNA follows: TGCGCCAGCAGCTTATATTCGGACAGGACTAAACTAAACACTGAAGCTTTCTTT.

J is TRBJ2-1 and V is TRBV10-2; 7 bases are a match to TRBD2. Germline CDR1 WSHSY, CDR2 SAAADI. This CDR3 contains 15 residues. Trimming at V came to 6 bases and at J to 2 bases, leaving 7 bases not matched to a gene. This CDR3 is CASRGSGLTYNEQFF. The CDR3, as DNA: TGCGCCAGCAGGGGTAGCGGGCTTACCTACAATGAGCAGTTCTTC.